A single sample gave rise to the 9 T cell receptor beta chains below, sequenced in a study of CD8 T cells in ankylosing spondylitis. General study points: What seemed typical of ankylosing spondylitis blood was a TCR beta motif built from eight highly homologous variants.

MiXCR was run by TCRdb on the 5' RACE reads, yielding one entry per CDR3 protein. The sample lists a few hundred thousand distinct CDR3 sequences; approximately 16% were seen once. No antigen is known for these receptors. The material sequenced was blood, either unsorted or a sorted T cell fraction (not recorded which). The receptors derive from a male donor with ankylosing spondylitis.

A few counts support this clonotype. The chain couples TRBV10-3 to TRBJ2-7, with 11 nucleotides matching TRBD1. Germline assignment: CDR1 ENHRY and CDR2 SYGVKD. The CDR3 runs to 15 residues. The V and J ends lost 5 bases and 3 bases, in that order; junction bases with no gene match: 6. The CDR3 here is CAISNPGTGGYEQYF. CDR3 DNA sequence: TGTGCCATCAGTAACCCCGGGACAGGGGGCTACGAGCAGTACTTC.

The genes are TRBV7-9 and TRBJ2-6; no reliable D call. The CDR3 totals 16 residues. Trimming left V 1 base short and J 3 bases short, with 10 bases between. The germline gives CDR1 SEHNR, CDR2 FQNEAQ (reference sequence). The CDR3 DNA is TGTGCCAGCAGCTTAGAAGGTGGAATTGGGGCCAACGTCCTGACTTTC. It codes for CASSLEGGIGANVLTF.

This clonotype appeared a few times. The J gene is TRBJ2-2, the V gene TRBV3-1, with 9 bases lining up with TRBD2. Germline CDR1 and CDR2: LGHDT and YNNKEL (reference sequence). The CDR3 is 15 residues long. V lost 5 bases to trimming and J lost 1 base; unmatched junction nucleotides: 2. DNA of the CDR3: TGTGCCAGCAGCGAGACTAGCGGGAACACCGGGGAGCTGTTTTTT. It encodes CASSETSGNTGELFF.

This clonotype was found a few times. This chain joins TRBV29-1 and TRBJ2-5, with D possibly matching TRBD1 (6 bases). CDR1 and CDR2 from the germline V gene are SQVTM and ANQGSEA. The CDR3 is made up of 14 amino acids. Trimming took off 6 bases at V and 2 bases at J, with 16 bases between the two ends. The chain's CDR3 is CSVHGQNPQETQYF. In DNA form, the CDR3 reads TGCAGCGTCCATGGACAGAACCCGCAAGAGACCCAGTACTTC.

This chain joins TRBV7-3 and TRBJ2-3, with a possible D match to TRBD1 (5 bases). The V gene's germline CDR1 is SGHTA and CDR2 FQGTGA. CDR3 length: 15 amino acids. V was pared by 6 bases and J by 2 bases, with 15 bases between. CDR3: CASRRSRAYTDTQYF. CDR3 bases: TGTGCCAGCAGACGTAGCAGGGCCTACACAGATACGCAGTATTTT.

The chain joins TRBV6-2 or TRBV6-3 to TRBJ2-1; no definite D call. Germline-derived CDR1 and CDR2 are MNHEY and SVGEGT. V lost 4 bases, J lost 7 bases, and 11 bases lay in between. The CDR3 has 13 amino acids. The CDR3 loop reads CASSLVTVNEQFF. The DNA for the CDR3 is TGTGCCAGCAGTTTAGTAACGGTTAATGAGCAGTTCTTC.

The J gene is TRBJ2-1, the V gene TRBV2; 7 positions agree with TRBD2. The CDR3 has 16 residues. The V gene end was trimmed by 7 bases and the J gene end by 0 bases; junction bases not matched to a gene: 9. Per the germline V gene, CDR1 is SNHLY and CDR2 is FYNNEI. CDR3 residues: CASITSEPSSYNEQFF. DNA for the CDR3: TGTGCCAGCATAACTAGCGAACCCAGCTCCTACAATGAGCAGTTCTTC.

The rearrangement joins TRBV5-6 to TRBJ2-1; no reliable D call. V was shortened by 7 bases and J by 5 bases, with 10 bases between the two germline ends. This CDR3 comprises 12 residues. The germline V gene has CDR1 SGHDT and CDR2 YYEEEE. CDR3 sequence reads: CASRTADNEQFF. DNA for the CDR3: TGTGCCAGCCGGACGGCTGACAATGAGCAGTTCTTC. Supplemented by reference TRBV5-6 and TRBJ2-1, the full variable domain reads DAGVTQSPTHLIKTRGQQVTLRCSPKSGHDTVSWYQQALGQGPQFIFQYYEEEERQRGNFPDRFSGHQFPNYSSELNVNALLLGDSALYLCASRTADNEQFFGPGTRLTVL.

This clonotype turned up a few times. V usage is TRBV3-1 and J usage is TRBJ1-1; D is undetermined. The CDR3 is 13 residues long. From germline, CDR1 is LGHDT and CDR2 YNNKEL (reference sequence). The V end lost 4 bases, the J end lost 0 bases, and 6 bases lay between the germline ends. The CDR3 sequence is CASSRGLNTEAFF. Written as DNA, the CDR3 is TGTGCCAGCAGCCGCGGCCTGAACACTGAAGCTTTCTTT.